This T cell receptor (beta chain) was documented in a study of T cells in Graves' hyperthyroidism and ophthalmopathy. Findings of the study overall: Ophthalmopathy prediction by the model preceded onset by a median roughly 6 months.

A note on this clonotype: Antigen: not known.

V lost 5 bases, J lost 3 bases, and 20 bases stayed unmatched. CDR1 is DFQATT, CDR2 SNEGSKA, per germline (reference sequence). This CDR3 is built from 19 residues. Regions amplified from RNA transcripts were the TCR beta CDR3 regions. Initially, a first-round RT-PCR of the TCR CDR3 employed the HTBI primer set. A single record per CDR3 protein comes from TCRdb applying MiXCR to the multiplex PCR reads. The profile shows roughly 280,000 distinct CDR3 sequences, about 20% of them singletons. Sequenced material: blood. The chain combines TRBV20-1 with TRBJ2-1; TRBD2 aligns across 9 bases. The receptor comes from a man younger than 40 with Graves' ophthalmopathy. The CDR3 sequence: CSAPISGRPQVRLYNEQFF. Here the CDR3 DNA reads TGCAGTGCTCCCATTAGCGGGAGACCTCAGGTACGACTCTACAATGAGCAGTTCTTC.